A single sample is the source of the 5 T cell receptor beta chains below, sequenced in a study of CXCR3-negative and CXCR3-positive naive CD8 T cells. Researchers prepared the TRB cDNA libraries using 5' RACE with UMI labels. TCRdb re-called the 5' RACE reads; every CDR3 protein appears as one record, without DNA. The sample has about 130,000 distinct CDR3 sequences. The sequenced sample was naive CXCR3- CD8+ T cells from blood. Subset: CD45RO-CCR7+CD27+CD95- naive CD8+ T cells lacking CXCR3 (TNR3-). The receptors were gathered from a human donor in good health. Some clones in this sample may be carry-over from other donors' samples.

The CDR3 sequence is CASSHRPGGLEETQYF. The chain links TRBV14 to TRBJ2-5; TCRdb names TRBD1, which stays unverified in the absence of DNA. Germline CDR1 SGHDN, CDR2 FVKESK. This CDR3 spans 16 amino acids.

The chain couples TRBV7-8 to TRBJ1-3; TCRdb names TRBD1, which stays unverified in the absence of DNA. The CDR3 extends over 12 amino acids. CDR1 and CDR2 from the germline V gene are SGHVS and FQNEAQ. This CDR3 is CASRDAWNTIYF.

The chain has TRBV19 and TRBJ2-1; TCRdb proposes TRBD2, but this gene call is untestable without DNA. This CDR3 has 15 amino acids. CDR1 LNHDA and CDR2 SQIVND come from the germline V gene (reference sequence). CDR3 sequence reads: CASSLGLNIYNEQFF.

The chain couples TRBV20-1 to TRBJ1-2; TCRdb outputs TRBD1, but without DNA this stays unchecked. The CDR3 loop spans 12 amino acids. CDR1 DFQATT and CDR2 SNEGSKA come from the germline V gene (reference sequence). CDR3 sequence reads: CSARTTNYGYTF.

J is TRBJ2-7 and V is TRBV20-1; without DNA, the TCRdb call of TRBD1 cannot be checked. The CDR3 spans 14 residues. CDR1 is DFQATT and CDR2 is SNEGSKA in the germline V gene (reference sequence). The CDR3 loop reads CSACDRVSSYEQYF.